The 15 T cell receptor beta chains given below trace back to one sample, sequenced in a study of early T cells in non-severe SARS-CoV-2 infection. TCRdb reanalysed the 5' RACE reads using MiXCR and keeps one entry per CDR3 protein. The sample gives roughly 100,000 distinct CDR3 sequences, less than 15% of which show up once; about 6% is in the top ten. Source material: whole blood. These receptor sequences come from an adult who was a healthcare worker with PCR-confirmed SARS-CoV-2 infection or an uninfected control (not recorded which).

The V gene is TRBV12-3 or TRBV12-4, the J gene TRBJ1-6, with D tentatively TRBD1 (5 bases). The CDR3 is 14 residues long. V shed 5 bases and J shed 5 bases, with 10 bases lying between them. The CDR3 DNA follows: TGTGCCAGCAGTCGACAGTTTAATAATTCACCCCTCCACTTT. This codes for CASSRQFNNSPLHF.

To note about this clonotype: This could be a read error, since a much larger clone is one nucleotide away. The chain links TRBV7-9 to TRBJ1-1; a possible D gene is TRBD1 (6 bases). Trimming removed 10 bases at V and 6 bases at J, with 18 bases between. The germline gives CDR1 SEHNR, CDR2 FQNEAQ (reference sequence). The CDR3 runs to 13 residues. The CDR3 loop reads CANSAQGIAEAFF. CDR3 in DNA: TGTGCCAACAGTGCGCAGGGGATAGCTGAAGCTTTCTTT.

This clonotype appeared a few times. V gene TRBV30 combines with J gene TRBJ2-1; D not certain. The germline V gene has CDR1 GTSNPN and CDR2 SVGIG (reference sequence). Trimming removed 1 base at V and 7 bases at J, with 11 bases between. This CDR3 region has 13 residues. Written as DNA, the CDR3 is TGTGCCTGGAGTGGGCCCCCGCCAAATGAGCAGTTCTTC. Translation: CAWSGPPPNEQFF.

This clonotype came up many times. This sequence joins TRBV6-6 and TRBJ1-6; TRBD1 aligns across 9 bases. CDR1 is MNHNY, CDR2 SVGAGI, per germline (reference sequence). The CDR3 is made up of 12 amino acids. J lost 13 bases, V lost 5 bases, and 3 bases had no gene match. In DNA form, the CDR3 reads TGTGCCAGCAGTCGGACAGGGGACCCCCTCCACTTT. Residues: CASSRTGDPLHF.

This clonotype appeared a few times. The rearrangement joins TRBV5-1 to TRBJ2-1; tentatively, D is TRBD2 (6 bases). Between the trimmed V and J ends, which lost 5 bases and 2 bases, there was a span of 11 bases. Germline CDR1 and CDR2: SGHRS and YFSETQ. This CDR3 spans 14 amino acids. CDR3 sequence: CASRGTSTYNEQFF. The CDR3 nucleotides read TGCGCCAGCAGAGGGACTTCGACCTACAATGAGCAGTTCTTC.

This clonotype has just a few counts. The chain employs TRBV2 and TRBJ1-1; D unclear. V was trimmed by 3 bases and J by 6 bases, leaving 11 bases between them. CDR1 and CDR2 (germline): SNHLY, FYNNEI. CDR3 length equals 13 residues. As DNA, the CDR3 is TGTGCCAGCAGTGACCACGGGAGGGCTGAAGCTTTCTTT. Translated: CASSDHGRAEAFF.

This clonotype was seen at least ten times. The chain has TRBV3-1 and TRBJ1-2; D unclear. Germline V lookup: CDR1 LGHDT, CDR2 YNNKEL (reference sequence). V was clipped by 6 bases and J by 4 bases, with 21 bases between them. The CDR3 extends over 16 amino acids. Written as DNA, the CDR3 is TGTGCCAGCAGGCCGGATTCTACCTCAGAATTCTATGGCTACACCTTC. Protein: CASRPDSTSEFYGYTF.

The CDR3: CASSPLGQPQHF. As DNA, the CDR3 is TGTGCCAGCAGCCCCTTGGGGCAGCCCCAGCATTTT. The chain is built from TRBV28 and TRBJ1-5, with D uncertain. The germline V gene has CDR1 MDHEN and CDR2 SYDVKM. V was cut by 6 bases and J by 7 bases, with 10 bases left in between. The CDR3 loop spans 12 amino acids.

This chain's CDR3 is CASSLGVGDTEAFF. CDR3 DNA: TGTGCCAGCAGCTTAGGGGTTGGAGACACTGAAGCTTTCTTT. The J gene is TRBJ1-1, the V gene TRBV7-9; D ambiguous. This CDR3 has 14 amino acids. V shed 1 base and J shed 3 bases, with 9 bases lying between them. Per the germline V gene, CDR1 is SEHNR and CDR2 is FQNEAQ (reference sequence).

Remarks on this clonotype: Possible read error: a much larger clone is one base away. The chain has TRBV3-1 and TRBJ1-5; D ambiguous. Germline V lookup: CDR1 LGHDT, CDR2 YNNKEL (reference sequence). The length of the CDR3 is 13 residues. The CDR3 spells CVSSQDRVQPQHF. As DNA, the CDR3 is TGTGTCAGCAGCCAAGATCGGGTTCAGCCCCAGCATTTT.

This chain uses TRBV27 with TRBJ2-2; D not certain. Between the trimmed V and J ends, which lost 9 bases and 0 bases, there was a span of 8 bases. Germline lookup yields CDR1 MNHEY and CDR2 SMNVEV (reference sequence). The CDR3 consists of 13 residues. CDR3 loop: CASQVANTGELFF. The DNA of the CDR3 is TGTGCCAGTCAAGTTGCGAACACCGGGGAGCTGTTTTTT.

This clonotype came up a few times. V usage is TRBV29-1 and J usage is TRBJ2-5; a weak D match, TRBD2 (5 bases). V lost 4 bases, J lost 4 bases, and 13 bases lay in between. This CDR3 has 13 amino acids. Germline V lookup: CDR1 SQVTM, CDR2 ANQGSEA. Here the CDR3 reads CSVGSSLIETQYF. CDR3 coding DNA: TGCAGCGTTGGGTCTAGCCTTATAGAGACCCAGTACTTC. The whole variable domain, filled in from reference TRBV29-1 and TRBJ2-5, reads SAVISQKPSRDICQRGTSLTIQCQVDSQVTMMFWYRQQPGQSLTLIATANQGSEATYESGFVIDKFPISRPNLTFSTLTVSNMSPEDSSIYLCSVGSSLIETQYFGPGTRLLVL.

The J gene is TRBJ1-5, the V gene TRBV28, with 9 bases fitting TRBD1. V was clipped by 5 bases and J by 4 bases; unmatched bases: 15. In germline, CDR1 is MDHEN, CDR2 SYDVKM. This CDR3 spans 18 amino acids. The CDR3 is CASSTNPLQGARNQPQHF. The CDR3 nucleotides read TGTGCCAGCAGTACCAACCCCTTACAGGGGGCTCGTAATCAGCCCCAGCATTTT.

This clonotype has a handful of counts. One end of the junction varies from germline; a read error may be responsible. The rearrangement uses TRBV29-1 and TRBJ2-1; D ambiguous. Germline assignment: CDR1 SQVTM and CDR2 ANQGSEA. CDR3 length: 13 amino acids. CDR3 DNA: TGCAGCGTTGTTTATCACTCCAACAATGAGCAGTTCTTC. Translation: CSVVYHSNNEQFF.

V gene TRBV28 combines with J gene TRBJ2-1; TRBD2 is a possible D gene (6 bases). CDR1 and CDR2 (germline): MDHEN, SYDVKM. V lost 6 bases, J lost 8 bases, and 20 bases lay in between. The length of the CDR3 is 15 residues. The CDR3 sequence is CASRQTSTSLYEQFF. The CDR3 DNA reads as TGTGCCAGCAGACAGACTAGTACGTCGCTATATGAGCAGTTCTTC.